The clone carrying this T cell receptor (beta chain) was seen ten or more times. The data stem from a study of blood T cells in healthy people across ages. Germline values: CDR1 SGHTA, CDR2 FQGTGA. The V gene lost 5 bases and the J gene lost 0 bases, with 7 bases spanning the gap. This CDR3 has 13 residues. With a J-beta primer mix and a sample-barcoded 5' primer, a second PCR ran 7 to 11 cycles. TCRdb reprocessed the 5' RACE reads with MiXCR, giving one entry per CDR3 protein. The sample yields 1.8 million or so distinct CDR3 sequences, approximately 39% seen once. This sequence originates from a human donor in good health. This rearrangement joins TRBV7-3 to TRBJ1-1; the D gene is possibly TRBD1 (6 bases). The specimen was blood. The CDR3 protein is CASSRDMNTEAFF. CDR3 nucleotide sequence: TGTGCCAGCAGCCGGGACATGAACACTGAAGCTTTCTTT.